One and the same sample provided the 9 T cell receptor beta chains below, sequenced in a study of blood T cells in healthy people across ages. A J-beta primer mix and a sample-barcoded 5' primer were used in a second PCR of about 7 to 12 cycles. TCRdb fed the 5' RACE reads into MiXCR, producing one record per CDR3 protein. The repertoire includes 1.5 million or so distinct CDR3 sequences, 40% to 50% of them detected once, and roughly 7.9% sits in the top ten. Source material: blood. These receptor sequences come from a woman aged 18-30 years in good health.

The rearrangement uses TRBV28 and TRBJ2-7, with TRBD2 identical over 9 bases. This CDR3 spans 15 amino acids. The germline gives CDR1 MDHEN, CDR2 SYDVKM. J lost 3 bases, V lost 1 base, and 4 bases had no gene match. DNA of the CDR3: TGTGCCAGCAGTTTATCGGCGGGAGGGATCTACGAGCAGTACTTC. This gives the protein CASSLSAGGIYEQYF.

This clonotype was detected only a few times. The chain couples TRBV5-1 to TRBJ2-1; 7 bases agree with TRBD2. Germline loops: CDR1 SGHRS, CDR2 YFSETQ. CDR3 length: 19 residues. Trimming cost V 0 bases and J 4 bases; bases outside gene matches: 16. As DNA, the CDR3 is TGCGCCAGCAGCTTGGAATCCCAGTGGGGCGGGAGTTGGTACAATGAGCAGTTCTTC. This sequence encodes CASSLESQWGGSWYNEQFF. Using reference TRBV5-1 and TRBJ2-1 for the parts outside the CDR3, the full variable domain is KAGVTQTPRYLIKTRGQQVTLSCSPISGHRSVSWYQQTPGQGLQFLFEYFSETQRNKGNFPGRFSGRQFSNSRSEMNVSTLELGDSALYLCASSLESQWGGSWYNEQFFGPGTRLTVL.

The genes are TRBV20-1 and TRBJ1-6; no clear D. Per the germline V gene, CDR1 is DFQATT and CDR2 is SNEGSKA (reference sequence). The CDR3 loop spans 13 amino acids. Trimming removed 6 bases from V and 8 bases from J, with 14 bases in between. The CDR3 coding sequence is TGCAGTGCCCGAGATGGGTTTGATTCACCCCTCCACTTT. Its protein product is CSARDGFDSPLHF.

This clonotype showed up just a few times. V and J are TRBV12-3 or TRBV12-4 and TRBJ1-6; D not certain. The CDR3 spans 15 residues. Deletions cut 3 bases from V and 7 bases from J, with 13 bases between. CDR3: CASSLAGGSNSPLHF. The CDR3 DNA follows: TGTGCCAGCAGTTTGGCGGGCGGGAGCAATTCACCCCTCCACTTT.

V gene TRBV6-5 combines with J gene TRBJ2-3; 11 positions agree with TRBD1. The CDR3 spans 17 residues. V lost 2 bases, J lost 3 bases, and 7 bases stayed unmatched. Germline V gene lookup returns CDR1 MNHEY and CDR2 SVGAGI. Written as DNA, the CDR3 is TGTGCCAGCAGTTACCCGACAGGGACAGGGGGGACAGATACGCAGTATTTT. This sequence encodes CASSYPTGTGGTDTQYF.

The chain uses TRBV21-1 and TRBJ2-5; the D call in the table, TRBD2, was not verified against the DNA. TRBV21-1 is an annotated pseudogene. The CDR3 loop spans 18 amino acids. The chain's CDR3 is CASSKAWTSGRSLETQYF. CDR3 sequence (DNA): TGTGCCAGCAGCAAAGCGTGGACTAGCGGGAGGAGCCTAGAGACCCAGTACTTC.

This clonotype has a handful of counts. The V and J genes are TRBV7-9 and TRBJ1-2; the D is unclear. The germline V and J ends were trimmed by 2 bases and 7 bases, with 11 bases remaining between them. Per germline, CDR1 SEHNR and CDR2 FQNEAQ (reference sequence). The CDR3 extends over 13 amino acids. The CDR3 loop is CASSLMGDGGYTF. CDR3 nucleotide sequence: TGTGCCAGCAGCTTAATGGGTGATGGTGGCTACACCTTC.

The V and J genes are TRBV7-9 and TRBJ2-7, with 8 bases lining up with TRBD2. Germline V gives CDR1 SEHNR, CDR2 FQNEAQ (reference sequence). V lost 4 bases and J lost 7; bases outside the gene matches: 3. CDR3 length: 12 residues. This chain's CDR3 is CASSSSSGEQYF. The CDR3 DNA is TGTGCCAGCAGCTCGTCTAGCGGGGAGCAGTACTTC.

The genes are TRBV6-5 and TRBJ1-2, with 7 bases identical to TRBD1. The germline V gene encodes CDR1 MNHEY and CDR2 SVGAGI. The CDR3 is made up of 15 amino acids. The V segment lost 7 bases and the J segment 5 bases; nucleotides outside the gene matches: 13. The CDR3 coding sequence is TGTGCCAGCAAACGTGACAGGGCCCTTTCTTATGGCTACACCTTC. This translates into CASKRDRALSYGYTF.